This T cell receptor (beta chain) derives from a study of T cell repertoires in cytomegalovirus infection. Study-level points and caveats: Carriers of CMV and the relevant HLA type were discriminated by public TCR beta frequency.

One entry per CDR3 protein, called by TCRdb with MiXCR from the reads. The data hold around 260,000 distinct CDR3 sequences, with roughly 24% observed a single time. This clonotype was recorded many times. As yet, its antigen is unknown. This CDR3 region has 16 residues. CDR1 MDHEN and CDR2 SYDVKM come from the germline V gene. The V gene lost 3 bases and the J gene lost 4 bases, with 16 bases spanning the gap. The genes are TRBV28 and TRBJ2-1; perhaps D is TRBD1 or TRBD2 (6 bases each). Sequenced: PBMCs. This receptor was identified in a human donor in good health (CMV status not recorded). Some clones in this sample may be carry-over from other donors' samples. CDR3: CASSLPGATGYNEQFF. The CDR3 DNA is TGTGCCAGCAGTTTGCCGGGGGCTACGGGGTACAATGAGCAGTTCTTC. The complete variable domain, with remaining parts taken from reference TRBV28 and TRBJ2-1, reads DVKVTQSSRYLVKRTGEKVFLECVQDMDHENMFWYRQDPGLGLRLIYFSYDVKMKEKGDIPEGYSVSREKKERFSLILESASTNQTSMYLCASSLPGATGYNEQFFGPGTRLTVL.